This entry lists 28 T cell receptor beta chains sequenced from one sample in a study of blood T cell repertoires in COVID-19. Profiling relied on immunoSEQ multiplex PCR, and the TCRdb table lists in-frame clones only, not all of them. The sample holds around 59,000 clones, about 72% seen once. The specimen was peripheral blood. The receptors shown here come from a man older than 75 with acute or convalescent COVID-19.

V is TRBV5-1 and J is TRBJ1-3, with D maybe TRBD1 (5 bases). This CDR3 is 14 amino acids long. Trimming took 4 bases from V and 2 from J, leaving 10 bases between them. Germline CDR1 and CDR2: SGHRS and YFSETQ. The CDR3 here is CASSPGSTGNTIYF. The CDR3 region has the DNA TGCGCCAGCAGCCCAGGGTCTACTGGAAACACCATATATTTT.

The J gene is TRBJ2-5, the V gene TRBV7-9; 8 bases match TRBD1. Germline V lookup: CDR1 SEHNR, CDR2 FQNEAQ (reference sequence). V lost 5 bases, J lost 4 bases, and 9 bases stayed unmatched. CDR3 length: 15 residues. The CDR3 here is CASSLRQGNTETQYF. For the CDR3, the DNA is TGTGCCAGCAGCCTAAGACAGGGGAACACAGAGACCCAGTACTTC.

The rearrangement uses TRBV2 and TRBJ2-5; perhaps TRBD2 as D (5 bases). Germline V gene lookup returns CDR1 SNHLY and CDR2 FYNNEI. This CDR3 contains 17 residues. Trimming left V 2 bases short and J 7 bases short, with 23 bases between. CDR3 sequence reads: CASSENIMGGSPPTQYF. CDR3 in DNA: TGTGCCAGCAGTGAAAACATTATGGGTGGGAGCCCCCCGACCCAGTACTTC.

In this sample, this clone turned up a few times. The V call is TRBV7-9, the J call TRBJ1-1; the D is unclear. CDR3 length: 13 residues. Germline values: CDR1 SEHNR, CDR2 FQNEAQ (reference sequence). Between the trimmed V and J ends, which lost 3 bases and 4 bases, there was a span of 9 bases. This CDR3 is CASSFSTVTEAFF. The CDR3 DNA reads TGTGCCAGCAGCTTCAGTACAGTCACTGAAGCTTTCTTT. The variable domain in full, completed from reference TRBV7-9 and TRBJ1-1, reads DTGVSQNPRHKITKRGQNVTFRCDPISEHNRLYWYRQTLGQGPEFLTYFQNEAQLEKSRLLSDRFSAERPKGSFSTLEIQRTEQGDSAMYLCASSFSTVTEAFFGQGTRLTVV.

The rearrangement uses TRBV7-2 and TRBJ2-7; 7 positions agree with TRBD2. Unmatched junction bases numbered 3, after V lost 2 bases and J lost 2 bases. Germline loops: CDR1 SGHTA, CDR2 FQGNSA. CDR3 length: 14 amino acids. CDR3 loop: CASSLSAGPYEQYF. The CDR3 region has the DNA TGTGCCAGCAGCTTATCAGCGGGGCCCTACGAGCAGTACTTC. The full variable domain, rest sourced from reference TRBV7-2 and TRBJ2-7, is GAGVSQSPSNKVTEKGKDVELRCDPISGHTALYWYRQSLGQGLEFLIYFQGNSAPDKSGLPSDRFSAERTGGSVSTLTIQRTQQEDSAVYLCASSLSAGPYEQYFGPGTRLTVT.

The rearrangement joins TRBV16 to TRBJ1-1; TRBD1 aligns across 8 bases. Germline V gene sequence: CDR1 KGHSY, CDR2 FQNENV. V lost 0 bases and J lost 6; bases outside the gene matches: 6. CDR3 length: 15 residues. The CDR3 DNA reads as TGTGCCAGCAGCCAATCGTGGACAGGGACCCCTGAAGCTTTCTTT. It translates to CASSQSWTGTPEAFF.

The CDR3 DNA sequence: TGTGCCAGCAGCCAAGACCAGCGGCCGCAGTATTTT. This codes for CASSQDQRPQYF. The J gene is TRBJ2-3, the V gene TRBV3-1 (or the pseudogene TRBV3-2); possibly TRBD2 for D (5 bases). The V gene's germline CDR1 is LGHDT and CDR2 YNNKEL (reference sequence). CDR3 length: 12 residues. V lost 0 bases and J 10 bases, leaving 8 bases between the germline ends.

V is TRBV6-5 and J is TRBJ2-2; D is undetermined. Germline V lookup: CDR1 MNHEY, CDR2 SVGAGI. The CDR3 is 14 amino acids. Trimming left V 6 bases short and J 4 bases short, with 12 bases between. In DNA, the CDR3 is TGTGCCAGCAGCGGTAATAGACTCACCGGGGAGCTGTTTTTT. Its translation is CASSGNRLTGELFF.

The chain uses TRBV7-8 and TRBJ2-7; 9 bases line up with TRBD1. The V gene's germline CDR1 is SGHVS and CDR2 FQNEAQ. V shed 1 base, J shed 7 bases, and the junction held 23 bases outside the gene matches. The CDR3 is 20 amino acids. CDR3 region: CASSLGGWVQGQGGLWEQYF. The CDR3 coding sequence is TGTGCCAGCAGCTTAGGTGGCTGGGTTCAGGGACAGGGTGGCCTGTGGGAGCAGTACTTC.

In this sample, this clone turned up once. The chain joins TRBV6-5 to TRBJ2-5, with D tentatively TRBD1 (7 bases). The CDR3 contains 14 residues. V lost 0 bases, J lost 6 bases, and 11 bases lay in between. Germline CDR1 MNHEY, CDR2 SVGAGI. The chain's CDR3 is CASSYSTGRKTQYF. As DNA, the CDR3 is TGTGCCAGCAGTTACTCGACAGGGAGGAAGACCCAGTACTTC.

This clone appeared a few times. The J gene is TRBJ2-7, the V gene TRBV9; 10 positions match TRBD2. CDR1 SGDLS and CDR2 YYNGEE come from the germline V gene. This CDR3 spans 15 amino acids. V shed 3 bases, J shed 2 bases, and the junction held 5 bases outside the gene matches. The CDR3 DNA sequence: TGTGCCAGCAGCGGGGAAGCGGGAGGGGCCTACGAGCAGTACTTC. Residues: CASSGEAGGAYEQYF.

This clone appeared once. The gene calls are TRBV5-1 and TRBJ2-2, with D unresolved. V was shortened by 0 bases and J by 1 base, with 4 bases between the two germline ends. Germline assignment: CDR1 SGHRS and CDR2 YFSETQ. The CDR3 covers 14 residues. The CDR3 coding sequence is TGCGCCAGCAGCTTGGGACTGAACACCGGGGAGCTGTTTTTT. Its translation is CASSLGLNTGELFF. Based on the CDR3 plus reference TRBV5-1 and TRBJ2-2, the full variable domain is KAGVTQTPRYLIKTRGQQVTLSCSPISGHRSVSWYQQTPGQGLQFLFEYFSETQRNKGNFPGRFSGRQFSNSRSEMNVSTLELGDSALYLCASSLGLNTGELFFGEGSRLTVL.

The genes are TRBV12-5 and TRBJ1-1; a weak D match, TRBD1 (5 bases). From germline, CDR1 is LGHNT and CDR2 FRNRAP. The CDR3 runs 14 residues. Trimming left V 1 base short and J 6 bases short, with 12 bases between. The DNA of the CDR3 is TGTGCTAGTGGTTTGGGTAATGGGGCGGCTGAAGCTTTCTTT. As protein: CASGLGNGAAEAFF.

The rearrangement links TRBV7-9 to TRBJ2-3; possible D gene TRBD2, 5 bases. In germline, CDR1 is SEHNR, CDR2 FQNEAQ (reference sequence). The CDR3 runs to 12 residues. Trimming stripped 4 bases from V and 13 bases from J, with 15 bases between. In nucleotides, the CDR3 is TGTGCCAGCAGCTCCTCCGGGAACGGGGAGTATTTT. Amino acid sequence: CASSSSGNGEYF.

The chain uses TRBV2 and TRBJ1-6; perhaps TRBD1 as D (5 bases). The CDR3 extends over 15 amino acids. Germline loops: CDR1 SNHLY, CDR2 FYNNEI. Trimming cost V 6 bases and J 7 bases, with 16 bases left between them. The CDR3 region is CASSLTATGNSPLHF. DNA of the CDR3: TGTGCCAGCAGCCTGACAGCAACTGGGAATTCACCCCTCCACTTT.

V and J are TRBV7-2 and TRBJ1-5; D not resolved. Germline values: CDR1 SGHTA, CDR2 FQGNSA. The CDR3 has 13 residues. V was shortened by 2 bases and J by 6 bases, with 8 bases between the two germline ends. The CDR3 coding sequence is TGTGCCAGCAGCTTAAGTGAGGGTCAGCCCCAGCATTTT. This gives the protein CASSLSEGQPQHF. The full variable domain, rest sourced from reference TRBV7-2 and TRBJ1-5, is GAGVSQSPSNKVTEKGKDVELRCDPISGHTALYWYRQSLGQGLEFLIYFQGNSAPDKSGLPSDRFSAERTGGSVSTLTIQRTQQEDSAVYLCASSLSEGQPQHFGDGTRLSIL.

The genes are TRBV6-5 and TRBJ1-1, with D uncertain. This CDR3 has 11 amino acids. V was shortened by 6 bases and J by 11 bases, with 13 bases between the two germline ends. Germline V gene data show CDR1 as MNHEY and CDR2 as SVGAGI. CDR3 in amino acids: CASRSETRAFF. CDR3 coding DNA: TGTGCCAGCAGATCAGAGACTCGGGCTTTCTTT.

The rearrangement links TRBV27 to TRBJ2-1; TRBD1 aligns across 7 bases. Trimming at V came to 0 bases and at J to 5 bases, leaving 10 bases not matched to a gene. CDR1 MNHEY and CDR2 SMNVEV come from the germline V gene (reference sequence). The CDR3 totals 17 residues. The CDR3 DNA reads TGTGCCAGCAGTTTATCGGTCTCGGGGACAGCCAACAATGAGCAGTTCTTC. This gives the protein CASSLSVSGTANNEQFF.

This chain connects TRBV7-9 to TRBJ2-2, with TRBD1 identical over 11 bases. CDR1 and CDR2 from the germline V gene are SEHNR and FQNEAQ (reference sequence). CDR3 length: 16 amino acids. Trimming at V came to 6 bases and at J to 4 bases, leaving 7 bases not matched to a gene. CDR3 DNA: TGTGCCAGCAGTCGAACCGGGACAGGGGGCACCGGGGAGCTGTTTTTT. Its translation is CASSRTGTGGTGELFF.

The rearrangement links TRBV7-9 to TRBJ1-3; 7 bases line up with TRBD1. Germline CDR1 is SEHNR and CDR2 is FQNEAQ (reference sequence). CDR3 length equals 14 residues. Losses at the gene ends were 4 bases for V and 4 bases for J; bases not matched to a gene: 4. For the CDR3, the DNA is TGTGCCAGCAGCTCCGACAGGGAAGGAAACACCATATATTTT. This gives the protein CASSSDREGNTIYF.

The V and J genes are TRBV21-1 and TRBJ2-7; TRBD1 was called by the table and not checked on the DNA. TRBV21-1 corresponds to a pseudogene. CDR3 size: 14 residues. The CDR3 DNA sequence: TGTGCCAGCAGCAACCGGGGATGGGGGCACGAGCAGTACTTC. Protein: CASSNRGWGHEQYF.

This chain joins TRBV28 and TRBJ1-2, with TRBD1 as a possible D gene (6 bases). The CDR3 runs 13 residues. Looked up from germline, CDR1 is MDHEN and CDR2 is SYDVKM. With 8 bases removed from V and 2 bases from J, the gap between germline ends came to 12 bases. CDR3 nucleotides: TGTGCCAGCTACACAGGGACAAACTATGGCTACACCTTC. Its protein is CASYTGTNYGYTF.

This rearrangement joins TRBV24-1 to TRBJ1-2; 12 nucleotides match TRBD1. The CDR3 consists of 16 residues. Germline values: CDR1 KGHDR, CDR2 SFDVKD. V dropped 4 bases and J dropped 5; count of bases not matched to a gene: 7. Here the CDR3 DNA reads TGTGCCACCAGTGACCCTGGGACAGGGGGCCAATATGGCTACACCTTC. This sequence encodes CATSDPGTGGQYGYTF.

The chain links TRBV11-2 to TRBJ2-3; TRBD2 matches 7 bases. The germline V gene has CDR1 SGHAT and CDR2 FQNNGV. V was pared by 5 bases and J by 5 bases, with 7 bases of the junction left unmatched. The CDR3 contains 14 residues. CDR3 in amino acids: CASSAAGFGDTQYF. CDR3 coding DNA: TGTGCCAGCAGCGCAGCGGGATTCGGAGATACGCAGTATTTT.

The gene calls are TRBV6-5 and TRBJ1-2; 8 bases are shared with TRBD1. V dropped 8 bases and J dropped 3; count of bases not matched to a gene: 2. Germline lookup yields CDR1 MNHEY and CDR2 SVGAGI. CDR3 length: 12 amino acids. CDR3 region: CASGTGDYGYTF. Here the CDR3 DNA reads TGTGCCAGCGGGACAGGCGACTATGGCTACACCTTC.

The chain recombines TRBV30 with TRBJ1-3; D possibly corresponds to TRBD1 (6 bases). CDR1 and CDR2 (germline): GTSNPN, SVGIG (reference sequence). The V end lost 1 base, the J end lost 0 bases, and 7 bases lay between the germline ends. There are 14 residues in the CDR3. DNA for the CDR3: TGTGCCTGGAGTGCGGACAGCTCTGGAAACACCATATATTTT. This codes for CAWSADSSGNTIYF.

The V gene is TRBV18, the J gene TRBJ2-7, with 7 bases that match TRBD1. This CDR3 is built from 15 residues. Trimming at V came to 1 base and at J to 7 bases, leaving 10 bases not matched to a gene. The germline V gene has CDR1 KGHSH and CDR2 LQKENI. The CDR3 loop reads CASSPQGALSLEQYF. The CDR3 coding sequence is TGTGCCAGCTCACCACAGGGGGCTTTGAGTCTGGAGCAGTACTTC. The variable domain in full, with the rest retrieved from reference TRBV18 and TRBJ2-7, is NAGVMQNPRHLVRRRGQEARLRCSPMKGHSHVYWYRQLPEEGLKFMVYLQKENIIDESGMPKERFSAEFPKEGPSILRIQQVVRGDSAAYFCASSPQGALSLEQYFGPGTRLTVT.

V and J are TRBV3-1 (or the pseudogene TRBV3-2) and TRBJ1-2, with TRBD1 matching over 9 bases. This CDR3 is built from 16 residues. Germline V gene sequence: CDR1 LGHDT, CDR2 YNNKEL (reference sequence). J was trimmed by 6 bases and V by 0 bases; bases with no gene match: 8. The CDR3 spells CASSQDTGGGSDGYTF. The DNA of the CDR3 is TGTGCCAGCAGCCAAGACACAGGGGGCGGTTCCGATGGCTACACCTTC.